This T cell receptor (beta chain) was recorded in a study of Ad26.COV2.S vaccination and SARS-CoV-2 variants. TCRdb's copy holds only in-frame clones and misses some; the assay was immunoSEQ multiplex PCR. The sample lists around 420,000 clones; approximately 88% were seen once. The treatment was: roughly 18 received Ad26.COV2.S at low or high dose, single or two shots; roughly five received placebo; per-sample allocation not given. At day 63 after the first vaccine or placebo injection, samples were drawn. CDR1 SGHDT and CDR2 YYEEEE come from the germline V gene. This CDR3 region has 15 residues. The ends were cut back, 0 bases at V and 2 bases at J, with 10 bases in the middle.

The clonotype was recovered from a person between 18 and 59 years old who received the Ad26.COV2.S COVID-19 vaccine or a placebo. The chain employs TRBV5-6 and TRBJ2-3; no clear D. The sample was peripheral blood, taken in a trial of Ad26.COV2.S vaccine versus placebo. CDR3 loop: CASSLGPEYTDTQYF. The CDR3 DNA is TGTGCCAGCAGCTTGGGCCCGGAGTACACAGATACGCAGTATTTT.